This entry lists 15 T cell receptor beta chains sequenced from one sample in a study of blood T cell repertoires in COVID-19. Some clones are missing from TCRdb's copy, which holds only in-frame ones; the method was immunoSEQ multiplex PCR. The repertoire includes about 220,000 clones, approximately 80% of them detected once, and around 13% sits in the top ten. Material: peripheral blood. These receptors were taken from a human donor in a cohort sampled during active COVID-19.

This clone came up once. The V call is TRBV12-3 or TRBV12-4, the J call TRBJ2-3; the match to TRBD2 covers 14 bases. CDR3 length: 13 residues. V shed 9 bases and J 14 bases; nucleotides not matched to a gene: 10. The CDR3 here is CASSGTSGSRRYF. For the CDR3, the DNA is TGTGCCAGTTCAGGGACTAGCGGGAGTCGTAGGTATTTT.

The chain recombines TRBV5-1 with TRBJ1-1; TRBD1 matches at 7 bases. This CDR3 is 14 amino acids long. The germline gives CDR1 SGHRS, CDR2 YFSETQ. V lost 3 bases and J lost 1; bases outside the gene matches: 3. The CDR3 nucleotides are TGCGCCAGCAGCTCTGGGACAGCGAACACTGAAGCTTTCTTT. Translation: CASSSGTANTEAFF.

The table lists this clone with a few counts. The chain combines TRBV6-5 with TRBJ2-5; D is unclear. Trimming pared 4 bases from V and 2 bases from J, leaving 8 bases between. The CDR3 sequence is 13 residues long. The V gene's germline CDR1 is MNHEY and CDR2 SVGAGI. The CDR3 spells CASSSALQETQYF. Here the CDR3 DNA reads TGTGCCAGCAGTTCAGCGCTTCAAGAGACCCAGTACTTC.

The chain is built from TRBV19 and TRBJ1-4; maybe TRBD1 (6 bases). The V end was cut by 6 bases, the J end by 3 bases, with 17 bases between. The germline CDR1 and CDR2 sequences are LNHDA and SQIVND (reference sequence). The CDR3 length is 16 residues. The CDR3 protein is CASSIRTRGSNEKLFF. The CDR3 DNA follows: TGTGCCAGTAGCATTCGGACCAGGGGCTCTAATGAAAAACTGTTTTTT.

This chain links TRBV27 with TRBJ1-5; 7 positions agree with TRBD1. V was pared by 5 bases and J by 7 bases, with 8 bases of the junction left unmatched. The CDR3 consists of 14 residues. From germline, CDR1 is MNHEY and CDR2 SMNVEV (reference sequence). The CDR3 spells CASSLRQGGQPQHF. As DNA, the CDR3 is TGTGCCAGCAGTCTTCGACAGGGCGGACAGCCCCAGCATTTT.

The rearrangement links TRBV19 to TRBJ1-1, with 7 bases fitting TRBD1. The J segment lost 11 bases and the V segment lost 4 bases, leaving 13 bases of the junction unmatched. CDR1 is LNHDA, CDR2 SQIVND, per germline (reference sequence). This CDR3 has 14 amino acids. The CDR3 DNA reads TGTGCCAGTAGTAATCACAGGGGCCCGGAGGGGGCTTTCTTT. Translating gives CASSNHRGPEGAFF.

The chain couples TRBV4-3 to TRBJ1-6; the D gene is possibly TRBD1 (5 bases). V lost 0 bases, J lost 4 bases, and 10 bases lay in between. CDR1 and CDR2 (germline): LGHNA, YSLEER. CDR3 length equals 16 residues. This CDR3 is CASSQDPQGYNSPLHF. The CDR3 bases are TGCGCCAGCAGCCAAGATCCTCAGGGTTATAATTCACCCCTCCACTTT.

This clone has more than one count but fewer than ten. This sequence joins TRBV6-2 or TRBV6-3 and TRBJ1-1; D ambiguous. This CDR3 contains 12 residues. Germline V CDR1 and CDR2: MNHEY, SVGEGT. V was pared by 5 bases and J by 5 bases, with 9 bases between. The CDR3 is CASSRRETEAFF. CDR3 nucleotides: TGTGCCAGCAGTAGAAGGGAGACTGAAGCTTTCTTT.

The rearrangement links TRBV19 to TRBJ2-5; the D gene is possibly TRBD2 (5 bases). Germline assignment: CDR1 LNHDA and CDR2 SQIVND (reference sequence). With 4 bases removed from V and 2 bases from J, the gap between germline ends came to 17 bases. The CDR3 has 16 amino acids. This chain's CDR3 is CASSTRRTAAQETQYF. DNA for the CDR3: TGTGCCAGTAGTACCCGAAGGACTGCAGCTCAAGAGACCCAGTACTTC. Looking up the rest from reference TRBV19 and TRBJ2-5 gives the full variable domain: DGGITQSPKYLFRKEGQNVTLSCEQNLNHDAMYWYRQDPGQGLRLIYYSQIVNDFQKGDIAEGYSVSREKKESFPLTVTSAQKNPTAFYLCASSTRRTAAQETQYFGPGTRLLVL.

This chain joins TRBV3-1 (or the pseudogene TRBV3-2) and TRBJ1-6, with D uncertain. Trimming took off 6 bases at V and 10 bases at J, with 13 bases between the two ends. The germline gives CDR1 LGHDT, CDR2 YNNKEL (reference sequence). This CDR3 has 13 residues. CDR3 sequence reads: CASRERPDSPLHF. The CDR3 DNA follows: TGTGCCAGCAGGGAGAGACCCGACTCACCCCTCCACTTT.

This clone is deemed medium-sized (0.01 to 0.1%). The chain uses TRBV20-1 and TRBJ2-5; D possibly corresponds to TRBD1 (5 bases). Per germline, CDR1 DFQATT and CDR2 SNEGSKA (reference sequence). The CDR3 sequence is 14 residues long. The germline V and J ends were trimmed by 3 bases and 2 bases, with 13 bases remaining between them. DNA of the CDR3: TGCAGTGCTAGTATCAGGGCGGCACAAGAGACCCAGTACTTC. It translates to CSASIRAAQETQYF.

The V call is TRBV28, the J call TRBJ1-2, with 8 positions matching TRBD1. Trimming removed 4 bases from V and 7 bases from J; junction bases left unmatched: 5. This CDR3 has 13 amino acids. Germline CDR1 reads MDHEN; CDR2 reads SYDVKM. Written as DNA, the CDR3 is TGTGCCAGCAGTTCGCACAGGGGGTCTGGCTACACCTTC. Translated, it gives CASSSHRGSGYTF.

The V gene is TRBV5-1, the J gene TRBJ2-3; 9 bases line up with TRBD1. Unmatched junction bases numbered 3, after V lost 3 bases and J lost 1 base. Germline CDR1 SGHRS, CDR2 YFSETQ. The CDR3 extends over 15 amino acids. For the CDR3, the DNA is TGCGCCAGCAGCTCGAGACAGGGGGGCACAGATACGCAGTATTTT. Protein sequence: CASSSRQGGTDTQYF.

As regards this clone: At the DNA level, this CDR3 is encoded by other sequences in the same sample as well. The V gene is TRBV4-2, the J gene TRBJ2-2; 10 bases match TRBD2. Unmatched junction bases numbered 6, after V lost 0 bases and J lost 2 bases. Germline CDR1 and CDR2: LGHNA and YNFKEQ. This CDR3 is built from 18 residues. CDR3 bases: TGTGCCAGCAGCCAAGATCCTAGCGGGGGCTATAACACCGGGGAGCTGTTTTTT. This encodes CASSQDPSGGYNTGELFF.

The chain recombines TRBV7-8 with TRBJ1-2; maybe TRBD1 (5 bases). Germline lookup yields CDR1 SGHVS and CDR2 FQNEAQ. V was cut by 0 bases and J by 4 bases, with 15 bases left in between. This CDR3 has 16 residues. The CDR3: CASSLARGEKGYGYTF. CDR3 in DNA: TGTGCCAGCAGCTTAGCGCGGGGGGAGAAGGGCTATGGCTACACCTTC.